This T cell receptor beta chain was recorded in a study of vaccination effects on CD4 cells after COVID-19. Pools of viral peptides were used by the ViraFEST assay to expand antigen-specific CD4+ T cells ahead of sequencing. Once cultured for approximately ten days, the cells underwent separation to obtain CD4+ T cells. Nucleocapsid antibodies stayed negative before and after vaccination, showing no earlier SARS-CoV-2 infection. Every well housed two million PBMC, which grew in culture alongside about 9 IU/ml IL-2 and approximately 10 ug/ml peptides. Days 3 and 7 were when half the medium was replaced with IL-2 medium. Study-wide findings and caveats: Cross-reactivity toward common cold coronaviruses was confined to only 1 of 255 vaccine-induced clones in healthy vaccinees. Marked clonal contraction was seen late after vaccination (in both infection- and vaccine-induced clones).

This clone was seen a handful of times. What it binds is unknown. The repertoire was sequenced with immunoSEQ multiplex PCR; TCRdb's copy has only in-frame clones and lacks some. The profile covers about 23,000 clones, with approximately 69% appearing a single time and roughly 3% taken by the ten largest. Sample: CD4+ T cells from PBMCs cultured with SARS-CoV-2 spike peptides, taken before COVID-19 vaccination. This receptor was obtained from a human donor who received a COVID-19 vaccine.

CDR3 sequence: CASSPSAGVYETQYF. As DNA, the CDR3 is TGCGCCAGCAGCCCGTCGGCAGGGGTATACGAGACCCAGTACTTC. The V gene is TRBV5-1, the J gene TRBJ2-5, with D tentatively TRBD1 (6 bases). Germline CDR1 SGHRS, CDR2 YFSETQ. V lost 4 bases and J 5 bases, leaving 18 bases between the germline ends. The CDR3 has 15 residues.